The 14 T cell receptor beta chains below were found in one sample sequenced in a study of technical replicates of blood from a handful of donors. Libraries were prepared by immunoSEQ multiplex PCR; TCRdb keeps only in-frame clonotypes and omits some of them. This repertoire shows 15,000 to 19,000 clones, 85% to 90% found once; its top ten account for under 15%. Sequences were obtained from PBMCs. These receptor sequences come from a human donor in good health.

This chain links TRBV30 with TRBJ2-2; no firm D call. The CDR3 loop spans 11 amino acids. CDR1 is GTSNPN, CDR2 SVGIG, per germline (reference sequence). V lost 3 bases to trimming and J lost 6 bases, with 5 bases between them. CDR3 nucleotide sequence: TGTGCCTGGAGGGCCGCCGGGGAGCTGTTTTTT. Amino acids: CAWRAAGELFF.

A remark on this clone: One end of the junction fails to match germline, which may point to a read error. The chain employs TRBV28 and TRBJ1-4; no reliable D call. Germline lookup yields CDR1 MDHEN and CDR2 SYDVKM. The CDR3 runs to 13 residues. The DNA of the CDR3 is TGTGCCAGCATGCAGGAAACTTATGAAAAACTGTTTTTT. It translates to CASMQETYEKLFF.

The rearrangement joins TRBV10-1 to TRBJ2-7; D remains ambiguous. Deletions cut 6 bases from V and 6 bases from J, with 18 bases between. The CDR3 is 14 residues long. Looked up from germline, CDR1 is WNHNN and CDR2 is SYGVQD (reference sequence). CDR3 sequence reads: CASSLTASTPEQYF. In nucleotides, the CDR3 is TGCGCCAGCAGCCTGACTGCAAGCACCCCCGAGCAGTACTTC.

This chain connects TRBV28 to TRBJ1-5, with D maybe TRBD1 (6 bases). The V end was cut by 8 bases, the J end by 14 bases, with 19 bases between. The CDR3 covers 12 residues. Germline V gene sequence: CDR1 MDHEN, CDR2 SYDVKM. The CDR3 bases are TGTGCCAGCCTGACGGGGGGCCTCACTAAGCATTTT. This sequence encodes CASLTGGLTKHF.

This sequence joins TRBV15 and TRBJ2-1; 8 bases match TRBD1. V gave up 3 bases and J gave up 4 bases; unmatched junction bases: 2. The CDR3 runs 14 residues. CDR1 is LNHNV, CDR2 YYDKDF, per germline (reference sequence). The CDR3 nucleotides are TGTGCCACCAGCAGGGGACAGGATTACAATGAGCAGTTCTTC. Amino acid sequence: CATSRGQDYNEQFF.

The chain couples TRBV27 to TRBJ2-7; 12 bases are a match to TRBD2. The length of the CDR3 is 15 residues. Germline values: CDR1 MNHEY, CDR2 SMNVEV (reference sequence). V gave up 7 bases and J gave up 8 bases; unmatched junction bases: 12. This chain's CDR3 is CASTPSGRASVKQYF. The CDR3 DNA reads as TGTGCCAGCACCCCTAGCGGGAGGGCCTCTGTCAAGCAGTACTTC.

Here the CDR3 reads CASSFRQGMGEKLFF. The CDR3 nucleotides read TGTGCCAGCAGCTTCAGACAGGGGATGGGGGAAAAACTGTTTTTT. The chain carries TRBV7-2 and TRBJ1-4, with 8 bases aligning to TRBD1. The CDR3 has 15 residues. In germline, CDR1 is SGHTA, CDR2 FQGNSA. V shed 3 bases, J shed 8 bases, and the junction held 8 bases outside the gene matches.

The gene calls are TRBV6-4 and TRBJ1-3; the D gene is possibly TRBD1 (5 bases). Per the germline V gene, CDR1 is MRHNA and CDR2 is SNTAGT. This CDR3 has 17 residues. With 8 bases removed from V and 0 bases from J, the gap between germline ends came to 20 bases. The CDR3 spells CASENRSQSYSGNTIYF. CDR3 in DNA: TGTGCCAGCGAGAACAGGAGCCAATCGTACTCTGGAAACACCATATATTTT.

This chain joins TRBV19 and TRBJ2-1, with 12 bases identical to TRBD2. This CDR3 has 16 residues. The V gene end was trimmed by 5 bases and the J gene end by 7 bases; junction bases not matched to a gene: 9. Germline V CDR1 and CDR2: LNHDA, SQIVND (reference sequence). The CDR3 loop reads CASSPLAGGLTNEQFF. As DNA, the CDR3 is TGTGCCAGTAGTCCCCTAGCGGGAGGGTTGACAAATGAGCAGTTCTTC.

The V gene is TRBV27, the J gene TRBJ1-2; 12 bases are a match to TRBD1. CDR1 and CDR2 (germline): MNHEY, SMNVEV (reference sequence). The CDR3 length is 15 residues. The V segment lost 2 bases and the J segment 2 bases; nucleotides outside the gene matches: 0. Here the CDR3 reads CASSLGTGGNYGYTF. In nucleotides, the CDR3 is TGTGCCAGCAGTTTAGGGACAGGGGGCAACTATGGCTACACCTTC.

V and J are TRBV10-3 and TRBJ2-2, with 7 bases aligning to TRBD1. V lost 10 bases and J lost 2; bases outside the gene matches: 4. Germline CDR1 reads ENHRY; CDR2 reads SYGVKD. There are 13 residues in the CDR3. CDR3 residues: CATRDSNTGELFF. The CDR3 DNA follows: TGTGCCACCCGGGACAGTAACACCGGGGAGCTGTTTTTT.

The rearrangement uses TRBV19 and TRBJ1-4; D ambiguous. Germline V gene data show CDR1 as LNHDA and CDR2 as SQIVND (reference sequence). CDR3 length: 14 amino acids. V was clipped by 6 bases and J by 0 bases, with 8 bases between them. The CDR3 here is CASSPTATNEKLFF. The CDR3 DNA reads TGTGCCAGTAGCCCAACTGCAACTAATGAAAAACTGTTTTTT.

This chain uses TRBV9 with TRBJ2-1, with D possibly TRBD1 on 5 matching bases. CDR1 and CDR2 from the germline V gene are SGDLS and YYNGEE. This CDR3 spans 15 amino acids. Trimming cost V 4 bases and J 5 bases, with 16 bases left between them. The CDR3 is CASSSRQNFNNEQFF. As DNA, the CDR3 is TGTGCCAGCAGCTCCAGACAGAATTTCAACAATGAGCAGTTCTTC.

The CDR3 protein is CASSLWDTVNTEAFF. Written as DNA, the CDR3 is TGTGCCAGCAGTTTGTGGGACACGGTAAATACTGAAGCTTTCTTT. This sequence joins TRBV28 and TRBJ1-1, with D possibly being TRBD1 (6 bases). The V gene lost 3 bases and the J gene lost 5 bases, with 16 bases spanning the gap. The CDR3 is 15 amino acids. Looked up from germline, CDR1 is MDHEN and CDR2 is SYDVKM.